The 24 T cell receptor beta chains presented below share a single source sample, sequenced in a study of CD8 T cells in Susac syndrome. The authors reverse transcribed roughly 0.5 to 1 ug RNA with random hexamers. TCRdb re-derived calls from the immunoSEQ multiplex PCR reads in MiXCR, one entry per CDR3 protein. Of about 140,000 distinct CDR3 sequences listed, just under 95% are singletons. Sequenced material: CD4+ T cells from PBMCs. These receptors were collected from a human donor with Susac syndrome.

This sequence joins TRBV14 and TRBJ1-6, with no clear D. The germline V gene has CDR1 SGHDN and CDR2 FVKESK. V lost 7 bases and J 9 bases, leaving 13 bases between the germline ends. The CDR3 runs 13 residues. In DNA, the CDR3 is TGTGCCAGCAATGCGGCGGATGGTTCACCCCTCCACTTT. It is translated as CASNAADGSPLHF.

The chain employs TRBV15 and TRBJ1-5; weak D call: TRBD1 (6 bases). CDR3 length: 15 residues. The germline V and J ends were trimmed by 0 bases and 7 bases, with 13 bases remaining between them. CDR1 and CDR2 (germline): LNHNV, YYDKDF (reference sequence). In DNA form, the CDR3 reads TGTGCCACCAGCAGAGACACCAGAACAGGGCAGCCCCAGCATTTT. This translates into CATSRDTRTGQPQHF.

This clonotype showed up just once. V gene TRBV5-6 combines with J gene TRBJ2-3; 9 bases match TRBD2. The germline V gene encodes CDR1 SGHDT and CDR2 YYEEEE. J gave up 2 bases and V 5 bases, and 9 bases lay outside the gene matches. The CDR3 covers 16 residues. CDR3 loop: CASSYTGTSYTDTQYF. The CDR3 region has the DNA TGTGCCAGCAGTTATACCGGGACTAGCTACACAGATACGCAGTATTTT.

This clonotype showed up just once. The chain is built from TRBV5-1 and TRBJ1-1; tentative D call: TRBD1 (5 bases). The CDR3 loop spans 18 amino acids. V lost 1 base and J 0 bases, leaving 19 bases between the germline ends. Germline V gives CDR1 SGHRS, CDR2 YFSETQ. The CDR3, as DNA: TGCGCCAGCAGCTTGAATCCTTGGCAGGGCGGCATGAACACTGAAGCTTTCTTT. The encoded protein is CASSLNPWQGGMNTEAFF. The variable domain in full, with the rest retrieved from reference TRBV5-1 and TRBJ1-1, is KAGVTQTPRYLIKTRGQQVTLSCSPISGHRSVSWYQQTPGQGLQFLFEYFSETQRNKGNFPGRFSGRQFSNSRSEMNVSTLELGDSALYLCASSLNPWQGGMNTEAFFGQGTRLTVV.

The chain is built from TRBV9 and TRBJ2-1; 7 bases align to TRBD1. The germline CDR1 and CDR2 sequences are SGDLS and YYNGEE. This CDR3 comprises 16 residues. Trimming cost V 4 bases and J 6 bases; bases outside gene matches: 13. The CDR3 here is CASSLQGFKGGNEQFF. The CDR3 DNA is TGTGCCAGCAGCCTACAGGGGTTCAAAGGGGGCAATGAGCAGTTCTTC.

The rearrangement uses TRBV28 and TRBJ1-2; TRBD1 agrees at 7 bases. The CDR3 runs to 14 residues. Trimming removed 6 bases from V and 9 bases from J; junction bases left unmatched: 13. Germline CDR1 reads MDHEN; CDR2 reads SYDVKM. The CDR3 DNA is TGTGCCAGCAGCTTAACGACAGGGACTAGGAGCTACACCTTC. This translates into CASSLTTGTRSYTF.

Only one count was recorded for this clonotype. The chain is built from TRBV20-1 and TRBJ2-1; TRBD2 aligns across 13 bases. Germline V gene data show CDR1 as DFQATT and CDR2 as SNEGSKA (reference sequence). Trimming at V came to 1 base and at J to 10 bases, leaving 10 bases not matched to a gene. The CDR3 is 16 residues long. CDR3 in DNA: TGCAGTGCTAGAGCCAGGACTAGCGGGGGTGCATGGGAGCAGTTCTTC. Translation gives CSARARTSGGAWEQFF.

This chain joins TRBV28 and TRBJ1-2, with 10 bases matching TRBD1. With 3 bases clipped from V and 8 bases from J, the junction kept 12 bases outside the gene matches. This CDR3 spans 16 amino acids. In germline, CDR1 is MDHEN, CDR2 SYDVKM. The CDR3 coding sequence is TGTGCCAGCAGTTTTCACCATCAAGGACAGGGGGGAGGCTACACCTTC. Its translation is CASSFHHQGQGGGYTF.

The chain uses TRBV4-1 and TRBJ1-2; D remains unclear. The CDR3 extends over 15 amino acids. Per germline, CDR1 MGHRA and CDR2 YSYEKL. The V end was cut by 4 bases, the J end by 0 bases, with 12 bases between. CDR3 residues: CASSPSHSANYGYTF. In DNA form, the CDR3 reads TGCGCCAGCAGCCCCTCCCACAGTGCTAACTATGGCTACACCTTC.

The genes are TRBV5-1 and TRBJ2-5; unclear D gene. This CDR3 has 12 amino acids. The germline V and J ends were trimmed by 5 bases and 4 bases, with 9 bases remaining between them. Germline CDR1 is SGHRS and CDR2 is YFSETQ. CDR3 protein: CASSPDTETQYF. CDR3 bases: TGCGCCAGCAGTCCCGACACAGAGACCCAGTACTTC.

The J gene is TRBJ2-7, the V gene TRBV7-8; D may be TRBD2 (6 bases). Trimming took 5 bases from V and 2 from J, leaving 13 bases between them. CDR3 length equals 14 residues. Germline CDR1 SGHVS, CDR2 FQNEAQ. CDR3 DNA sequence: TGTGCCAGCAGCCCGACTAGAATCGCCTACGAGCAGTACTTC. Translating gives CASSPTRIAYEQYF.

The chain uses TRBV2 and TRBJ2-3, with 7 bases matching TRBD1. The junction had 8 bases not matched to a gene; V was cut back by 6 bases and J by 2 bases. The CDR3 runs to 15 residues. Germline loops: CDR1 SNHLY, CDR2 FYNNEI. CDR3 residues: CASRDRDRNTDTQYF. DNA of the CDR3: TGTGCCAGCAGAGACCGGGACAGAAACACAGATACGCAGTATTTT.

The chain combines TRBV4-3 with TRBJ2-3; D gene ambiguous. This CDR3 contains 15 residues. The V gene's germline CDR1 is LGHNA and CDR2 YSLEER. The V and J ends lost 4 bases and 0 bases respectively, with 11 bases between them. CDR3 sequence (DNA): TGCGCCAGCAGCCGCAGCGCCGCTAGCACAGATACGCAGTATTTT. As protein: CASSRSAASTDTQYF.

This chain connects TRBV20-1 to TRBJ2-3, with TRBD2 matching 7 bases. Losses at the gene ends were 6 bases for V and 1 base for J; bases not matched to a gene: 1. Germline values: CDR1 DFQATT, CDR2 SNEGSKA (reference sequence). This CDR3 is built from 12 residues. The CDR3 nucleotides are TGCAGTGCGGGGGGGGGCACAGATACGCAGTATTTT. It codes for CSAGGGTDTQYF.

The J gene is TRBJ2-2, the V gene TRBV19; 9 nucleotides line up with TRBD2. Germline loops: CDR1 LNHDA, CDR2 SQIVND (reference sequence). The CDR3 is 14 residues long. The J segment lost 5 bases and the V segment lost 10 bases, leaving 8 bases of the junction unmatched. Written as DNA, the CDR3 is TGTGCCACGGAGACTAGCGGCAGAACCGGGGAGCTGTTTTTT. Residues: CATETSGRTGELFF.

The CDR3 region has the DNA TGTGCCAGCAGCTTCGGTTGGCGGAACACTGAAGCTTTCTTT. Residues: CASSFGWRNTEAFF. V gene TRBV7-2 combines with J gene TRBJ1-1; the D is unclear. Per the germline V gene, CDR1 is SGHTA and CDR2 is FQGNSA. The V gene lost 3 bases and the J gene lost 1 base, with 9 bases spanning the gap. The CDR3 consists of 14 residues.

This chain links TRBV5-1 with TRBJ1-1, with D possibly being TRBD1 (5 bases). Germline V lookup: CDR1 SGHRS, CDR2 YFSETQ. V dropped 7 bases and J dropped 1 base, with 17 bases sitting between them. The CDR3 is 15 amino acids. CDR3 residues: CASGMVAGRNTEAFF. The CDR3 region has the DNA TGCGCCAGCGGGATGGTGGCAGGGAGGAACACTGAAGCTTTCTTT.

This chain connects TRBV9 to TRBJ2-3; D remains ambiguous. CDR1 is SGDLS and CDR2 is YYNGEE in the germline V gene. V was shortened by 0 bases and J by 3 bases, with 17 bases between the two germline ends. The CDR3 runs 17 residues. CDR3 sequence (DNA): TGTGCCAGCAGCGTAGGAGACCGAATCGGTGGTACAGATACGCAGTATTTT. This encodes CASSVGDRIGGTDTQYF.

V gene TRBV18 combines with J gene TRBJ2-7; D is unresolved. The V gene's germline CDR1 is KGHSH and CDR2 LQKENI. CDR3 length: 13 residues. V was cut by 1 base and J by 0 bases, with 4 bases left in between. The CDR3 DNA sequence: TGTGCCAGCTCACCACTGGTCTCCTACGAGCAGTACTTC. This sequence encodes CASSPLVSYEQYF.

The CDR3 loop is CASSPFGTQQETQYF. DNA for the CDR3: TGTGCCAGCAGTCCATTCGGGACACAACAAGAGACCCAGTACTTC. The chain employs TRBV27 and TRBJ2-5; D perhaps matches TRBD1 (6 bases). CDR3 length: 15 residues. The V gene lost 5 bases and the J gene lost 2 bases, with 15 bases spanning the gap. Germline CDR1 MNHEY, CDR2 SMNVEV (reference sequence).

This clonotype was observed a handful of times. The chain joins TRBV20-1 to TRBJ2-5, with TRBD1 as a possible D gene (5 bases). Germline CDR1 is DFQATT and CDR2 is SNEGSKA (reference sequence). Trimming removed 5 bases from V and 2 bases from J, with 9 bases in between. The CDR3 contains 12 residues. The CDR3 sequence: CSADSRQETQYF. The DNA for the CDR3 is TGCAGTGCTGACAGCCGTCAAGAGACCCAGTACTTC.

This rearrangement joins TRBV10-3 to TRBJ2-2; D not resolved. This CDR3 region has 14 residues. V was shortened by 7 bases and J by 0 bases, with 9 bases between the two germline ends. Germline values: CDR1 ENHRY, CDR2 SYGVKD. For the CDR3, the DNA is TGTGCCATCAAGTTCTCCCCGAACACCGGGGAGCTGTTTTTT. Translated, it gives CAIKFSPNTGELFF.

This chain uses TRBV12-3 or TRBV12-4 with TRBJ1-5; 7 bases line up with TRBD1. Losses at the gene ends were 6 bases for V and 0 bases for J; bases not matched to a gene: 5. This CDR3 contains 15 residues. CDR3 protein: CASRPGQYSNQPQHF. DNA of the CDR3: TGTGCCAGCAGACCGGGACAGTATAGCAATCAGCCCCAGCATTTT.

The chain recombines TRBV30 with TRBJ2-6; unclear D gene. Germline lookup yields CDR1 GTSNPN and CDR2 SVGIG (reference sequence). The CDR3 runs to 18 residues. The V end was cut by 0 bases, the J end by 2 bases, with 17 bases between. The CDR3: CAWSVVGGWVAGANVLTF. CDR3 sequence (DNA): TGTGCCTGGAGTGTAGTGGGTGGTTGGGTAGCTGGGGCCAACGTCCTGACTTTC.